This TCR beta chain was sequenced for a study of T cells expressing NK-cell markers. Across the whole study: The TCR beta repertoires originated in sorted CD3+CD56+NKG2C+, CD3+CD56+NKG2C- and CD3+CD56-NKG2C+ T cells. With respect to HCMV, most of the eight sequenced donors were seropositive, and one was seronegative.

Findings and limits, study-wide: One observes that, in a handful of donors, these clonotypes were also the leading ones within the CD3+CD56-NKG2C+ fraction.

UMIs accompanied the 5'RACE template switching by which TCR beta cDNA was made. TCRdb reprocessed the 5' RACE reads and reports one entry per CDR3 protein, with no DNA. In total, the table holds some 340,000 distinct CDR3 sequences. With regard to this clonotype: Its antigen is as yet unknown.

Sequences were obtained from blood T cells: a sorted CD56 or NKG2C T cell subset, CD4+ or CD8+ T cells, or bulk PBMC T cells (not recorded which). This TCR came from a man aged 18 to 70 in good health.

The CDR3 region is CASRGDSGGAGNEQFF. The chain is built from TRBV4-1 and TRBJ2-1; TCRdb gives TRBD2 as the D gene, but with no DNA this cannot be confirmed. This CDR3 contains 16 residues. The germline gives CDR1 MGHRA, CDR2 YSYEKL.